This entry lists 2 T cell receptor beta chains sequenced from one sample in a study of T cell responses to AZD1222 COVID-19 vaccine. Repertoires were generated with immunoSEQ multiplex PCR, while TCRdb's copy carries only in-frame clones and drops some. This sample yields 120,000 or so clones, of which about 90% are seen a single time; about 8% belongs to the top ten. The sample consisted of peripheral blood, taken 28 days after the second AZD1222 dose. The receptors were sampled from an adult who received the AZD1222 COVID-19 vaccine.

This sequence joins TRBV28 and TRBJ1-4; tentatively, D is TRBD1 (6 bases). The CDR3 totals 14 residues. Trimming left V 3 bases short and J 1 base short, with 6 bases between. The germline gives CDR1 MDHEN, CDR2 SYDVKM. CDR3 sequence reads: CASSLTGTNEKLFF. The CDR3 DNA reads TGTGCCAGCAGTTTGACAGGAACTAATGAAAAACTGTTTTTT.

This rearrangement joins TRBV6-6 to TRBJ1-1, with 7 bases lining up with TRBD1. Germline values: CDR1 MNHNY, CDR2 SVGAGI (reference sequence). V lost 6 bases to trimming and J lost 5 bases; unmatched junction nucleotides: 3. CDR3 size: 12 residues. CDR3 sequence: CASSLTGTEAFF. In DNA form, the CDR3 reads TGTGCCAGCAGCCTGACAGGGACTGAAGCTTTCTTT.